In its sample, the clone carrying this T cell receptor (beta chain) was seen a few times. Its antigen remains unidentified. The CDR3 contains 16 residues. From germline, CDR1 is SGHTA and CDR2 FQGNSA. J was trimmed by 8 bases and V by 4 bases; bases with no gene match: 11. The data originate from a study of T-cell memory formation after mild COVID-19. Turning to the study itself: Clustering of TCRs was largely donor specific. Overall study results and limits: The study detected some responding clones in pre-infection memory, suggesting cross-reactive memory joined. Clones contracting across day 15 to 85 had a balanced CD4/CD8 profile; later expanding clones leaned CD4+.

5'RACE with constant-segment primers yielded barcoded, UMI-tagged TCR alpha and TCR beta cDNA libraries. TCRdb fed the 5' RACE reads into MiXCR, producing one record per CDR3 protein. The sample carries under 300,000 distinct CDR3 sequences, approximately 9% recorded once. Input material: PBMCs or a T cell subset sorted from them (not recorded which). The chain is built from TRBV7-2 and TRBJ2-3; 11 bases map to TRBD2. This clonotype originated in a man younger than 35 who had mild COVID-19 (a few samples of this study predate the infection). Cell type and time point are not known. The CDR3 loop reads CASSSTSGAMLSTQYF. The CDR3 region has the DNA TGTGCCAGCAGCTCGACTAGCGGGGCTATGTTAAGTACGCAGTATTTT.